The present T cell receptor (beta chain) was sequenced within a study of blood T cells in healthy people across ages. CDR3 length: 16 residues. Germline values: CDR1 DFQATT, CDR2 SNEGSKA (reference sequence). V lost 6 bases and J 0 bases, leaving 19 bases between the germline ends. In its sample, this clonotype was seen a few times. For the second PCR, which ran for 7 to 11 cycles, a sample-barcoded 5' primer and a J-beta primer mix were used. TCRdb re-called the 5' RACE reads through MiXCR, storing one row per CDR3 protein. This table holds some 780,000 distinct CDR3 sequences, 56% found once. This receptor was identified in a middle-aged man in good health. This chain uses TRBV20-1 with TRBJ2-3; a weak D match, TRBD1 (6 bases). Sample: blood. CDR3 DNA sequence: TGCAGTGCGAGGTCGGACAGACAAACTAGCACAGATACGCAGTATTTT. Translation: CSARSDRQTSTDTQYF.